This TCR beta chain was identified in a study of human T cells and chemical hapten exposure. Whole-study findings and limits: Patch test scores rose with PT1 expanded TCR counts, a positive correlation. While controls formed fewer of them, expanded TCRs formed significantly more large CDR3 similarity clusters.

Time point of the sample: pre-sensitization, week 0. Treatment of the sample: therapeutic diphenylcyclopropenone sensitization with weekly scalp DPC. From the RACE reads, TCRdb called clonotypes with MiXCR, one entry per CDR3 protein. The table lists some 74,000 distinct CDR3 sequences, 11% to 15% of them singletons. The table lists this clonotype with many counts. The antigen is not known. This clonotype originated in a woman in her forties or fifties with alopecia areata. Some clones in this sample may be carry-over from other donors' samples. The specimen was whole blood, collected in connection with sensitization to the hapten diphenylcyclopropenone (DPC).

CDR3 loop: CAISEGLAAFTDTQYF. Written as DNA, the CDR3 is TGTGCCATCAGTGAGGGACTAGCGGCCTTCACAGATACGCAGTATTTT. The V and J genes are TRBV10-3 and TRBJ2-3; TRBD2 matches at 10 bases. This CDR3 is built from 16 residues. The germline V gene has CDR1 ENHRY and CDR2 SYGVKD. V shed 2 bases and J 2 bases; nucleotides not matched to a gene: 4.